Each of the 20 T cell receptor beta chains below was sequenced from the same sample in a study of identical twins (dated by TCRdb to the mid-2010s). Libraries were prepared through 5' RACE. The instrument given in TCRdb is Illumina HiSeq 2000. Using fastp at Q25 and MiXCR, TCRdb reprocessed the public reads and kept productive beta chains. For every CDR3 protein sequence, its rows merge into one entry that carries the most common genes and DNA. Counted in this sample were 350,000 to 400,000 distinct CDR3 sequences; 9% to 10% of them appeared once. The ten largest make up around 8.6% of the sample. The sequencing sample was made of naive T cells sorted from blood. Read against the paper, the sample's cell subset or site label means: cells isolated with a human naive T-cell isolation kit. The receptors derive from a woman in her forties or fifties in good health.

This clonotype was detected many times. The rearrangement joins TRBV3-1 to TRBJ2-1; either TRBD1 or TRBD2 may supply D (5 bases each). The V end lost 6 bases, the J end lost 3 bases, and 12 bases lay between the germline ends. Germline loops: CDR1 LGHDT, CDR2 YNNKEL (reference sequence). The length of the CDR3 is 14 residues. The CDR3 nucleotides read TGTGCCAGCAGGACCGGGACCAACTACAATGAGCAGTTCTTC. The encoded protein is CASRTGTNYNEQFF.

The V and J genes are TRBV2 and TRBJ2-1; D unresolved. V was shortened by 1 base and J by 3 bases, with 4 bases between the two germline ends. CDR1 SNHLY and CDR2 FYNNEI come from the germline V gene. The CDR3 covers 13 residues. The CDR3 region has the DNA TGTGCCAGCAGTGAAGGACACTACAATGAGCAGTTCTTC. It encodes CASSEGHYNEQFF.

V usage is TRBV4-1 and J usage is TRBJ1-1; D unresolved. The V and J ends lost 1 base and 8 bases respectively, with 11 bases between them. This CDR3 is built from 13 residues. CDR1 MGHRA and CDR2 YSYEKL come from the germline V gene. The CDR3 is CASSQVGLREAFF. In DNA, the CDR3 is TGCGCCAGCAGCCAAGTGGGCCTCCGCGAAGCTTTCTTT.

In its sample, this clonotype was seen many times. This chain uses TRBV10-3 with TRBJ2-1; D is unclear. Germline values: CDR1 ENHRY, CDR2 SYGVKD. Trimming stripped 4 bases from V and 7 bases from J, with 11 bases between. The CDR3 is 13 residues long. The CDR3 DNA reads TGTGCCATCAGTGTCAACAAGAATAATGAGCAGTTCTTC. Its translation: CAISVNKNNEQFF.

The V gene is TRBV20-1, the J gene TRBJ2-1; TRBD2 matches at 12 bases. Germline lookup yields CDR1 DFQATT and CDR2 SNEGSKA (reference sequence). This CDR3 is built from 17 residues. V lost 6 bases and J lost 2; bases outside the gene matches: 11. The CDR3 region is CSAELAGGSFAYNEQFF. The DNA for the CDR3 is TGCAGTGCCGAACTAGCGGGAGGAAGTTTTGCCTACAATGAGCAGTTCTTC.

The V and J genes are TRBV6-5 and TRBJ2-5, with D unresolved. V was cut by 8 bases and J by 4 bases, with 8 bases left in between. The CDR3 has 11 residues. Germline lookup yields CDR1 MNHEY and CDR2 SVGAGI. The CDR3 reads CASGLGETQYF. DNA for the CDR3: TGTGCCAGCGGATTGGGAGAGACCCAGTACTTC.

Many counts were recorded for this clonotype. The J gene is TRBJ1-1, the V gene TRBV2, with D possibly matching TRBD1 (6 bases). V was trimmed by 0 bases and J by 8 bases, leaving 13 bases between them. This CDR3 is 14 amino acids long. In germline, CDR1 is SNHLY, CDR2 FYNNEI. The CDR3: CASSEARGQGEAFF. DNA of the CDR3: TGTGCCAGCAGTGAAGCGCGAGGGCAGGGGGAAGCTTTCTTT.

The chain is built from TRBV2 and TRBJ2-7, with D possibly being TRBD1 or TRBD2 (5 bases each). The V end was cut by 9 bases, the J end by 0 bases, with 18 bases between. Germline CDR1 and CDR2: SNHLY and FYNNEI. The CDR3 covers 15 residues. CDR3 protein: CASGGRIGASYEQYV. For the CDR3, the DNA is TGTGCCAGTGGGGGTCGGATCGGGGCCTCCTACGAGCAGTACGTC.

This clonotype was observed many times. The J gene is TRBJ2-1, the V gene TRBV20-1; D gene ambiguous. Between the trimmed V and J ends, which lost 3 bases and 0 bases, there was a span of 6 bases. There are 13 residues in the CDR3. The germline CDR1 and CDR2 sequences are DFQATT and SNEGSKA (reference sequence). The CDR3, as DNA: TGCAGTGCTAGCGGAAGCTCCTACAATGAGCAGTTCTTC. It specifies CSASGSSYNEQFF.

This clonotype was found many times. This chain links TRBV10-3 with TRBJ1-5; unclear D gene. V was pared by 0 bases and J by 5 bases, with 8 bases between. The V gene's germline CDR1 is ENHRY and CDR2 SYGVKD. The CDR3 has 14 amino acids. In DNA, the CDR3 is TGTGCCATCAGTGAGTCAGGGAGAGATCAGCCCCAGCATTTT. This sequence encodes CAISESGRDQPQHF.

As DNA, the CDR3 is TGTGCCAGCAGCTTAGCGCCCCGACAGGGGACTGAAGCTTTCTTT. This gives the protein CASSLAPRQGTEAFF. The rearrangement joins TRBV7-9 to TRBJ1-1; 8 positions agree with TRBD1. The CDR3 totals 15 residues. The V segment lost 0 bases and the J segment 5 bases; nucleotides outside the gene matches: 5. The germline V gene encodes CDR1 SEHNR and CDR2 FQNEAQ (reference sequence).

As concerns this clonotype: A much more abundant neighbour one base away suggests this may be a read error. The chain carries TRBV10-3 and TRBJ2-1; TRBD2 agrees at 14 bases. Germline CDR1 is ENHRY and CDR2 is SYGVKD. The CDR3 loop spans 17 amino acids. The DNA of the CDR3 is TGTCCCATCAGTGAGCCCCCGGGACTAGCGGGAGTAAGGGAGCAGTTCTTC. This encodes CPISEPPGLAGVREQFF.

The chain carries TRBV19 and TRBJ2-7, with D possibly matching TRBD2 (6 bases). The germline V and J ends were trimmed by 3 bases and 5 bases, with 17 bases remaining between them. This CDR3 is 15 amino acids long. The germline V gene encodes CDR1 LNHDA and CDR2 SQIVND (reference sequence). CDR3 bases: TGTGCCAGTAGTATGATAACCGGGAGAGGAAACGAGCAGTACTTC. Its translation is CASSMITGRGNEQYF.

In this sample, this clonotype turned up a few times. The CDR3 DNA is TGTGCCAGCTCACCAAGACTAGCGGGAGTCGAGACCCAGTACTTC. It specifies CASSPRLAGVETQYF. The chain links TRBV18 to TRBJ2-5, with 12 nucleotides matching TRBD2. The CDR3 runs 15 residues. V shed 2 bases and J 5 bases; nucleotides not matched to a gene: 3. Germline loops: CDR1 KGHSH, CDR2 LQKENI.

The CDR3 is CASSLEDRVIKTQYF. The DNA for the CDR3 is TGCGCCAGCAGCTTGGAGGACAGGGTGATAAAGACCCAGTACTTC. The chain joins TRBV5-1 to TRBJ2-5; 8 positions match TRBD1. CDR3 length: 15 amino acids. Germline lookup yields CDR1 SGHRS and CDR2 YFSETQ. After removal of 0 bases from V and 6 bases from J, the junction contained 7 bases not matched to a gene.

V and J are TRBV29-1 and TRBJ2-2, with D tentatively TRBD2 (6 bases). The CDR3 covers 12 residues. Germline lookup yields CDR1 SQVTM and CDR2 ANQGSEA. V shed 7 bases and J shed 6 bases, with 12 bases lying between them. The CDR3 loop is CSARGMAGELFF. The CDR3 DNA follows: TGCAGCGCGCGCGGGATGGCCGGGGAGCTGTTTTTT.

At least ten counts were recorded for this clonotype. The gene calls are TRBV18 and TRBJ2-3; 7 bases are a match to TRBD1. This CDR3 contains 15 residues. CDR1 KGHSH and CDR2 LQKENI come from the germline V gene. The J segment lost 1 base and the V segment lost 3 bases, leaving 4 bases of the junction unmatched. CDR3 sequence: CASSPRQGGTDTQYF. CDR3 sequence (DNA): TGTGCCAGCTCACCGAGACAGGGTGGCACAGATACGCAGTATTTT.

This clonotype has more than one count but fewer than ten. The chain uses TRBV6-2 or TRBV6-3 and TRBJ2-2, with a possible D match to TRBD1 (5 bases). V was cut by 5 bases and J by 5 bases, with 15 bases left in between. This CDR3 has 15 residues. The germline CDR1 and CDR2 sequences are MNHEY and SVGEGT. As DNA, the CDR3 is TGTGCCAGCAGTACCGCTCAGGGAAGGACCGGGGAGCTGTTTTTT. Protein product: CASSTAQGRTGELFF.

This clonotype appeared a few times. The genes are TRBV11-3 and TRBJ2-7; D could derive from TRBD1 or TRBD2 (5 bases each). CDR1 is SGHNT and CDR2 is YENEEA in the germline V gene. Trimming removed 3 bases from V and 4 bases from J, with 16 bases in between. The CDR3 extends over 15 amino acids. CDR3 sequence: CASSLGPLDSYEQYF. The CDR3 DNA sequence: TGTGCCAGCAGCTTGGGACCACTAGATTCTTACGAGCAGTACTTC.

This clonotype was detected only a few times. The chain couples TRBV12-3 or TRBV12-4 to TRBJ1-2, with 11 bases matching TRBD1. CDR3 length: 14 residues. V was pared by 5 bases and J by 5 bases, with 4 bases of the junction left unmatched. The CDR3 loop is CASSTGQGEYGYTF. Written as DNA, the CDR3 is TGTGCCAGCAGTACGGGACAGGGGGAATATGGCTACACCTTC.